This T cell receptor beta chain was captured in a study of cytomegalovirus exposure and HLA in healthy donors. Primers included in the PCR were 60 Vbeta and 13 Jbeta primers. The method was immunoSEQ multiplex PCR; TCRdb's version includes in-frame clones alone and lacks a portion of them. The repertoire has a few hundred thousand clones, around 77% of them found once; the top ten carry 2.9%. Germline CDR1 and CDR2: SGHVS and FNYEAQ. The CDR3 is 16 residues long. The V gene end was trimmed by 6 bases and the J gene end by 0 bases; junction bases not matched to a gene: 10. The clonotype originates from a woman under 40 in good health and CMV-seronegative. J is TRBJ2-7 and V is TRBV7-6; 8 bases align to TRBD1. Sequenced: PBMCs. In DNA form, the CDR3 reads TGTGCCAGCAGTTTCGGACAGGGCCTTAACTCCTACGAGCAGTACTTC. Translated: CASSFGQGLNSYEQYF. The whole variable domain, filled in from reference TRBV7-6 and TRBJ2-7, reads GAGVSQSPRYKVTKRGQDVALRCDPISGHVSLYWYRQALGQGPEFLTYFNYEAQQDKSGLPNDRFSAERPEGSISTLTIQRTEQRDSAMYRCASSFGQGLNSYEQYFGPGTRLTVT.